This TCR beta chain comes out of a study of spatial heterogeneity in lung cancer. Study findings and constraints: More often at tumor resection than at routine follow-up, ubiquitous expanded tumor TCRs were detected in the blood.

Time point: sample taken at primary tumor resection. Sequencing covered unsorted whole RNA taken from tumor, nontumor lung or frozen PBMC. Donors were around 70 untreated early-stage non-small cell lung cancer patients. This clonotype was seen repeatedly, ten times or more. Antigen unknown. Every individual TCR cDNA molecule carried its own unique molecular identifier, which allowed correction of PCR and sequencing errors. MiXCR, applied by TCRdb to the 5' RACE reads, yields one record per CDR3 protein. In the table there are roughly 48,000 distinct CDR3 sequences, approximately 5% of which are singletons. Sequencing used PBMCs, obtained at surgery. The origin of this receptor is a male donor with early-stage non-small cell lung cancer.

The CDR3 protein is CASRLAGPLYNEQFF. The CDR3 bases are TGTGCCAGCAGGCTAGCGGGCCCGCTCTACAATGAGCAGTTCTTC. The J gene is TRBJ2-1, the V gene TRBV27; 8 positions agree with TRBD2. The J segment lost 3 bases and the V segment lost 6 bases, leaving 7 bases of the junction unmatched. CDR1 is MNHEY and CDR2 is SMNVEV in the germline V gene (reference sequence). This CDR3 has 15 residues.